What follows are 12 T cell receptor beta chains derived from one specimen sequenced in a study of CD8 T cells in ankylosing spondylitis. TCRdb processed the 5' RACE reads anew with MiXCR; each CDR3 protein has one entry. The sample holds 310,000 or so distinct CDR3 sequences; approximately 20% are singletons and the top ten take 7.5% to 9%. The sequenced sample was blood, either unsorted or a sorted T cell fraction (not recorded which). Source of these receptors: a male donor with ankylosing spondylitis or in good health (not recorded which).

The V gene is TRBV12-3 or TRBV12-4, the J gene TRBJ1-2; D unresolved. V dropped 1 base and J dropped 6 bases, with 3 bases sitting between them. The CDR3 has 11 residues. The DNA for the CDR3 is TGTGCCAGCAGTTTAGGCCATGGCTACACCTTC. Protein: CASSLGHGYTF.

This clonotype was counted between two and nine times. The rearrangement joins TRBV11-2 to TRBJ2-3, with D uncertain. This CDR3 is 13 amino acids long. Germline V CDR1 and CDR2: SGHAT, FQNNGV. V lost 6 bases and J 4 bases, leaving 11 bases between the germline ends. The CDR3 loop reads CASRRTRADTQYF. CDR3 in DNA: TGTGCCAGCAGACGCACCCGGGCAGATACGCAGTATTTT.

The gene calls are TRBV20-1 and TRBJ2-2; D is perhaps TRBD1 (6 bases). CDR3 length equals 14 residues. Per germline, CDR1 DFQATT and CDR2 SNEGSKA (reference sequence). Trimming stripped 3 bases from V and 3 bases from J, with 11 bases between. The CDR3, as DNA: TGCAGTGCTAGCCAGGGGTCTCACACCGGGGAGCTGTTTTTT. Encoded protein: CSASQGSHTGELFF.

The V call is TRBV6-1, the J call TRBJ2-3, with D unclear. The CDR3 sequence is 14 residues long. CDR1 is MNHNS, CDR2 SASEGT, per germline. The V end lost 5 bases, the J end lost 0 bases, and 9 bases lay between the germline ends. In DNA form, the CDR3 reads TGTGCCAGCAGTCCCCAACATAGCACAGATACGCAGTATTTT. Residues: CASSPQHSTDTQYF.

To note about this clonotype: Being one base from a much bigger clone, this may be a read error. The chain joins TRBV29-1 to TRBJ1-1; no firm D call. V was pared by 3 bases and J by 2 bases, with 7 bases between. Per germline, CDR1 SQVTM and CDR2 ANQGSEA. This CDR3 is built from 12 residues. CDR3 sequence (DNA): TGCAGCGTTGACAAGGGTAACACTGAAGCTTTCTTT. Encoded protein: CSVDKGNTEAFF.

This clonotype was found a few times. The rearrangement links TRBV3-1 to TRBJ1-6, with a weak D call TRBD1 (5 bases). Trimming shortened V by 3 bases and J by 8 bases, and 14 bases separated the two germline ends. Germline V gene lookup returns CDR1 LGHDT and CDR2 YNNKEL (reference sequence). The CDR3 has 15 amino acids. The CDR3 DNA is TGTGCCAGCAGCCATAACAGGCCGAACCATTCACCCCTCCACTTT. It yields the protein CASSHNRPNHSPLHF.

The CDR3 sequence: CASSRAGGRAGNEQFF. As DNA, the CDR3 is TGTGCCAGCAGTCGGGCTGGCGGGAGGGCCGGTAATGAGCAGTTCTTC. This sequence joins TRBV9 and TRBJ2-1; 9 bases fit TRBD2. This CDR3 region has 16 residues. J gave up 7 bases and V 5 bases, and 13 bases lay outside the gene matches. Germline V gives CDR1 SGDLS, CDR2 YYNGEE.

This clonotype was observed a few times. This sequence joins TRBV24-1 and TRBJ2-5; D gene ambiguous. Trimming pared 4 bases from V and 5 bases from J, leaving 4 bases between. Germline assignment: CDR1 KGHDR and CDR2 SFDVKD. There are 11 residues in the CDR3. Here the CDR3 DNA reads TGTGCCACCAGTGACTTTGAGACCCAGTACTTC. This translates into CATSDFETQYF.

The V and J genes are TRBV2 and TRBJ2-1; TRBD2 matches 14 bases. V shed 7 bases, J shed 5 bases, and the junction held 4 bases outside the gene matches. Per germline, CDR1 SNHLY and CDR2 FYNNEI. The CDR3 runs 15 residues. The DNA for the CDR3 is TGTGCCAGCACCGAGACTAGCGGGGGGGACAATGAGCAGTTCTTC. Translating it yields CASTETSGGDNEQFF.

This chain uses TRBV20-1 with TRBJ2-3, with D possibly matching TRBD2 (5 bases). From germline, CDR1 is DFQATT and CDR2 SNEGSKA (reference sequence). The V and J ends lost 6 bases and 4 bases respectively, with 17 bases between them. This CDR3 region has 14 residues. The DNA for the CDR3 is TGCAGTGCCGAAGACATAGACGGGGCAGATACGCAGTATTTT. Protein: CSAEDIDGADTQYF.

The chain carries TRBV11-3 and TRBJ2-3, with D perhaps matching TRBD1 or TRBD2 (5 bases each). V was trimmed by 3 bases and J by 0 bases, leaving 13 bases between them. The CDR3 has 16 amino acids. Germline V gene data show CDR1 as SGHNT and CDR2 as YENEEA. CDR3 loop: CASSFGDGGSTDTQYF. CDR3 bases: TGTGCCAGCAGCTTCGGGGACGGCGGGAGCACAGATACGCAGTATTTT.

This clonotype was observed a few times. The genes are TRBV9 and TRBJ1-3; D possibly corresponds to TRBD1 (6 bases). Trimming took off 2 bases at V and 1 base at J, with 10 bases between the two ends. The germline V gene has CDR1 SGDLS and CDR2 YYNGEE. CDR3 length: 15 amino acids. CDR3 in DNA: TGTGCCAGCAGCGTTAGGGGGACGTCTGGAAACACCATATATTTT. Residues: CASSVRGTSGNTIYF.